The clone carrying this T cell receptor (beta chain) was detected a few times. Its antigen is as yet unknown. The sample is drawn from a study of T cell repertoires in cytomegalovirus infection. Overall study context: The study used recently identified HLA-C-restricted and well-studied HLA-B-restricted CMV epitopes. It was the public TCR beta signatures that indicated both CMV infection and matching HLA type. Study-wide points: Clonotype analysis showed dominance of the ex vivo response by HLA-C-restricted CMV-specific TCR beta clonotypes. Pooled public TCR beta family frequency picked out CMV carriers with the relevant HLA.

TCRdb processed the reads anew with MiXCR; each CDR3 protein has one entry. The sample lists around 69,000 distinct CDR3 sequences, about 20% occurring once. Germline assignment: CDR1 SGHAT and CDR2 FQDESV (reference sequence). Deletions cut 1 base from V and 0 bases from J, with 6 bases between. The CDR3 contains 14 residues. The source was CD8+ T cells from cultured PBMCs, collected from culture after CMV antigen stimulation. The rearrangement uses TRBV11-1 and TRBJ1-1; no clear D. The origin of this receptor is a human donor in good health (CMV status not recorded). Some clones in this sample may be carry-over from other donors' samples. The CDR3 DNA is TGTGCCAGCAGCTTAGAGCCCTTGAACACTGAAGCTTTCTTT. Translation: CASSLEPLNTEAFF.